A selection of T cell receptor beta chains follows, all from one sample in a study of blood T cell repertoires in COVID-19. The protocol was immunoSEQ multiplex PCR, while the TCRdb copy is restricted to in-frame clones and leaves out a portion. The sample carries roughly 250,000 clones, about 80% recorded once. The sequenced sample was peripheral blood. The receptors were sampled from a person aged 70 to 85 with COVID-19, enrolled during active disease. CDR3s include the opening cysteine and the closing phenylalanine or tryptophan.

V gene	J gene	CDR3 length	CDR3 protein
TRBV4-1	TRBJ2-7	14	CANQLSGRPYEQYF
TRBV28	TRBJ1-5	15	CASSPIKSSGQPQHF
TRBV7-6	TRBJ2-2	17	CASSALAGGANTGELFF
TRBV5-1	TRBJ2-2	17	CASSLASGRSRTGELFF
TRBV28	TRBJ2-1	15	CASEVTGLQINEQFF
TRBV18	TRBJ2-3	16	CASSPATSGGADTQYF
TRBV30	TRBJ2-6	12	CAWEPGANVLTF
TRBV5-8	TRBJ2-7	11	CASSFDKRQYF
TRBV19	TRBJ2-3	15	CASSARTGNTDTQYF
TRBV9	TRBJ2-3	19	CASSVDGLAGAYSTDTQYF
TRBV9	TRBJ2-1	15	CASSVLSALRGEQFF
TRBV5-1	TRBJ2-7	14	CASSLSGSSYEQYF
TRBV5-5	TRBJ1-6	18	CASSLAKGGAGANSPLHF
TRBV7-2	TRBJ2-2	13	CASSLRGFGELFF
TRBV27	TRBJ2-4	18	CASSLFRGGELAKNIQYF
TRBV5-1	TRBJ1-2	12	CASSENRNGYTF
TRBV15	TRBJ1-3	15	CATRNTGNPGNTIYF
TRBV4-1	TRBJ1-4	16	CASSPSFGQMNEKLFF
TRBV9	TRBJ1-3	16	CASSPGPAGVGNTIYF
TRBV28	TRBJ2-7	16	CASSSGKQGWAGEQYF
TRBV27	TRBJ2-2	14	CASTVTGNTGELFF
TRBV25-1	TRBJ2-7	11	CASSVVYEQYF
TRBV15	TRBJ1-4	15	CATREVPATNEKLFF
TRBV15	TRBJ2-5	15	CATSRAGGSQETQYF
TRBV7-2	TRBJ1-5	14	CASSRGTDNQPQHF
TRBV6-5	TRBJ2-7	15	CASSPAQGTAYEQYF
TRBV4-1	TRBJ2-7	15	CASSQGRGSGYEQYF
TRBV4-3	TRBJ2-7	14	CASSHPGESYEQYF
TRBV28	TRBJ2-7	17	CASSTGTSGRAVWEQYF
TRBV28	TRBJ2-7	16	CASSLERLAGDYEQYF
TRBV27	TRBJ1-2	16	CASSAGTGSVSYGYTF
TRBV12-3/TRBV12-4	TRBJ2-1	13	CASSSTVRAEQFF
TRBV30	TRBJ2-1	10	CAWERHEQFF
TRBV7-9	TRBJ1-2	13	CASSLPSGVGYTF
TRBV7-2	TRBJ1-3	16	CASSLTRDRAGNTIYF
TRBV25-1	TRBJ2-1	14	CASSPIGGKIEQFF
TRBV14	TRBJ2-7	15	CASSQGQGAFYEQYF
TRBV28	TRBJ1-6	12	CASSLSFSGVHF
TRBV7-3	TRBJ2-5	15	CASSLNGGGTATQYF
TRBV3-1/TRBV3-2	TRBJ2-1	16	CASSQPGQGIRNEQFF
TRBV19	TRBJ1-1	15	CASSIGTGRNTEAFF
TRBV14	TRBJ1-1	13	CASSQERGTEAFF
TRBV7-2	TRBJ1-4	14	CASSPQATNEKLFF
TRBV28	TRBJ2-4	16	CASSSRLSTGANIQYF
TRBV10-3	TRBJ2-3	16	CATATQQGVGTDTQYF
TRBV28	TRBJ2-4	19	CASSPLRGGTKFFKNIQYF
TRBV15	TRBJ2-1	13	CATSRERAGGQFF
TRBV28	TRBJ2-3	16	CASMTTRRSGSDTQYF
TRBV25-1	TRBJ1-6	13	CASSEGEPSPLHF
TRBV7-2	TRBJ2-1	16	CASSFGRSGRYNEQFF
TRBV24-1	TRBJ1-6	13	CATSEARLSPLHF
TRBV11-2	TRBJ1-2	17	CASSQRIGTAANYGYTF
TRBV20-1	TRBJ1-5	14	CSASSGQLNQPQHF
TRBV5-5	TRBJ1-1	16	CASSAHPYRGLTEAFF
TRBV6-2/TRBV6-3	TRBJ2-2	15	CASSPARGGTGELFF
TRBV5-1	TRBJ1-1	13	CASSLDRNTEAFF
TRBV29-1	TRBJ2-6	17	CSVGTSGGAFGANVLTF